Listed below are T cell receptor beta chains from one sample, sequenced in a study of control samples from healthy donors and cancer patients. Here immunoSEQ multiplex PCR was the method, and the copy in TCRdb shows in-frame clones only, minus some. The table has roughly 38,000 clones, 90% to 95% seen once. Sequencing used blood. Receptors originate from a woman aged 50 to 60 in good health. CDR3s include the opening cysteine and the closing phenylalanine or tryptophan. D genes are given only for firm matches. Only some rows state a clone size, as once, few, many or a class for expanded clones.

abundance	j_gene	len	v_gene	d_gene	CDR3aa	CDR3nt
-	TRBJ2-2	16	TRBV4-3	-	CASSQDNPGTTGELFF	TGCGCCAGCAGCCAAGATAACCCGGGGACAACCGGGGAGCTGTTTTTT
-	TRBJ1-1	11	TRBV6-5	-	CASSLQNEAFF	TGTGCCAGCAGCTTACAGAACGAAGCTTTCTTT
-	TRBJ1-6	16	TRBV30	-	CAWSVGTSSYNSPLHF	TGTGCCTGGAGTGTGGGAACCTCGTCCTATAATTCACCCCTCCACTTT
-	TRBJ1-2	14	TRBV28	-	CASNYPGRNYGYTF	TGTGCCAGCAATTATCCGGGACGTAACTATGGCTACACCTTC
-	TRBJ2-2	16	TRBV18	-	CASSPGGGSNTGELFF	TGTGCCAGCTCACCGGGCGGCGGCTCGAACACCGGGGAGCTGTTTTTT
-	TRBJ2-7	12	TRBV10-3	-	CAISPTGYEQYF	TGTGCCATCAGTCCGACAGGTTACGAGCAGTACTTC
once	TRBJ2-3	15	TRBV11-2	TRBD1	CASSLTQGAGDTQYF	TGTGCCAGCAGCCTAACCCAGGGGGCAGGAGATACGCAGTATTTT
once	TRBJ1-5	14	TRBV11-2	-	CASSLGSRNQPQHF	TGTGCCAGCAGCTTAGGGAGTAGGAATCAGCCCCAGCATTTT
-	TRBJ2-7	15	TRBV2	TRBD2	CASSDDGLAGHEQYF	TGTGCCAGCAGCGATGACGGACTAGCGGGGCACGAGCAGTACTTC
-	TRBJ1-1	14	TRBV5-1	TRBD1	CASSATGTNTEAFF	TGCGCCAGCAGCGCGACAGGGACGAACACTGAAGCTTTCTTT
-	TRBJ2-2	15	TRBV7-6	-	CASSFALDYTGELFF	TGTGCCAGCAGCTTCGCCCTTGATTACACCGGGGAGCTGTTTTTT
-	TRBJ2-7	13	TRBV7-8	TRBD1	CASSARTGYEQYF	TGTGCCAGCAGCGCTCGGACAGGTTACGAGCAGTACTTC
once	TRBJ2-3	13	TRBV12-3/TRBV12-4	TRBD1	CASRDRLVDTQYF	TGTGCCAGCCGGGACAGGTTGGTAGATACGCAGTATTTT
-	TRBJ1-3	16	TRBV9	-	CASSEGRGGSGNTIYF	TGTGCCAGCAGCGAAGGGCGTGGAGGCTCTGGAAACACCATATATTTT
-	TRBJ2-2	16	TRBV28	-	CASRIGGFRATGELFF	TGTGCCAGCAGGATTGGGGGATTTCGGGCCACCGGGGAGCTGTTTTTT
-	TRBJ2-2	15	TRBV10-3	TRBD2	CATGAGLGGAGELFF	TGTGCCACGGGAGCCGGACTGGGGGGGGCCGGGGAGCTGTTTTTT
-	TRBJ1-6	15	TRBV6-5	TRBD1	CASRRDSSQNSPLHF	TGTGCCAGCAGAAGGGACAGTTCTCAGAATTCACCCCTCCACTTT
-	TRBJ2-3	15	TRBV7-9	TRBD1	CASSRQGGIADTQYF	TGTGCCAGCAGCCGACAGGGTGGTATCGCAGATACGCAGTATTTT
-	TRBJ2-1	14	TRBV6-2/TRBV6-3	TRBD2	CASSYSGGANEQFF	TGTGCCAGCAGTTACAGCGGGGGGGCCAATGAGCAGTTCTTC
-	TRBJ2-7	11	TRBV2	TRBD2	CASGGAYEQYF	TGTGCCAGCGGGGGGGCCTACGAGCAGTACTTC
-	TRBJ2-1	18	TRBV5-1	TRBD1	CASSLSDRGLRGTDEQFF	TGCGCCAGCAGCTTGTCGGACAGGGGTCTGAGGGGAACGGATGAGCAGTTCTTC
few	TRBJ2-5	14	TRBV29-1	-	CSATRGQPPPTQYF	TGCAGCGCCACCCGTGGACAGCCGCCCCCGACCCAGTACTTC
-	TRBJ1-1	16	TRBV6-5	TRBD1	CASSSDGTGGKTEAFF	TGTGCCAGCAGTTCCGACGGGACAGGGGGCAAAACTGAAGCTTTCTTT
-	TRBJ2-7	12	TRBV11-3	-	CASSAQDYEQYF	TGTGCCAGCAGCGCTCAGGACTACGAGCAGTACTTC
-	TRBJ1-4	14	TRBV7-9	-	CASTPLVNRQKLFF	TGTGCCAGCACACCCCTGGTTAACCGGCAGAAACTGTTTTTT
-	TRBJ2-1	17	TRBV3-1/TRBV3-2	-	CASRNTQSGQSYNEQFF	TGTGCCAGCAGAAACACTCAGTCGGGACAATCCTACAATGAGCAGTTCTTC
-	TRBJ1-6	13	TRBV30	-	CAWSVAFDHPLHF	TGTGCCTGGAGTGTCGCCTTTGACCATCCCCTCCACTTT
-	TRBJ1-1	16	TRBV5-4	TRBD1	CASSSPGQGMNTEAFF	TGTGCCAGCAGCTCCCCGGGACAGGGAATGAACACTGAAGCTTTCTTT
-	TRBJ2-3	16	TRBV21-1	-	CASSKGWHTGTDTQYF	TGTGCCAGCAGCAAAGGATGGCACACTGGCACAGATACGCAGTATTTT
-	TRBJ2-7	12	TRBV7-3	TRBD1	CASSHGQGRQYF	TGTGCCAGCAGCCACGGACAGGGAAGACAGTACTTC
-	TRBJ1-1	10	TRBV29-1	-	CSVVGVGTFF	-
-	TRBJ2-3	15	TRBV6-6	-	CASSYFTGREDTQYF	TGTGCCAGCAGTTACTTCACAGGGAGGGAAGATACGCAGTATTTT
-	TRBJ2-5	17	TRBV12-5	TRBD2	CASGLVGLAGVSETQYF	TGTGCTAGTGGTTTGGTGGGACTAGCGGGGGTTTCAGAGACCCAGTACTTC
-	TRBJ1-1	15	TRBV19	TRBD1	CASSNRTGVNTEAFF	TGTGCCAGTAGCAACAGGACAGGGGTGAACACTGAAGCTTTCTTT
-	TRBJ2-5	15	TRBV9	-	CASSVSRGGQETQYF	TGTGCCAGCAGCGTCTCAAGGGGGGGCCAAGAGACCCAGTACTTC
-	TRBJ1-6	16	TRBV4-3	TRBD1	CASSQDISTGRSPLHF	TGCGCCAGCAGCCAAGATATCTCGACAGGGCGGTCACCCCTCCACTTT
-	TRBJ2-5	15	TRBV7-3	-	CASSRGGGAGETQYF	TGTGCCAGCAGCCGCGGCGGCGGGGCCGGGGAGACCCAGTACTTC
-	TRBJ1-5	16	TRBV19	-	CASSIAQIAGNQPQHF	TGTGCCAGTAGTATAGCACAGATAGCTGGCAATCAGCCCCAGCATTTT
-	TRBJ2-6	17	TRBV15	-	CATSRMSTGSGANVLTF	TGTGCCACCAGCAGGATGAGCACCGGCTCTGGGGCCAACGTCCTGACTTTC
-	TRBJ2-3	15	TRBV5-4	TRBD2	CASSLVAGGADTQYF	TGTGCCAGCAGCTTGGTAGCGGGGGGGGCAGATACGCAGTATTTT
once	TRBJ2-2	19	TRBV28	-	CASSPTLGARKTNTGELFF	TGTGCCAGCAGTCCTACGTTGGGGGCGAGAAAGACGAACACCGGGGAGCTGTTTTTT
-	TRBJ2-7	15	TRBV9	TRBD1	CASSHNGQGSYEQYF	TGTGCCAGCAGCCACAACGGACAGGGTTCCTACGAGCAGTACTTC
once	TRBJ1-2	14	TRBV7-2	TRBD1	CASSLWTGGYGYTF	TGTGCCAGCAGCCTCTGGACAGGGGGATATGGCTACACCTTC
-	TRBJ1-5	15	TRBV5-5	-	CASSLDGAGAQPQHF	TGTGCCAGCAGCTTGGATGGGGCAGGTGCTCAGCCCCAGCATTTT
-	TRBJ2-7	13	TRBV6-5	-	CASLSRVGYEQYF	TGTGCCAGCTTAAGCAGGGTGGGCTACGAGCAGTACTTC
once	TRBJ1-2	15	TRBV3-1/TRBV3-2	-	CASSFLNRQNYGYTF	TGTGCCAGCAGTTTTCTAAATCGACAGAACTATGGCTACACCTTC
-	TRBJ2-3	16	TRBV6-2/TRBV6-3	-	CASSYLERTSTDTQYF	TGTGCCAGCAGTTACTTGGAGAGGACAAGCACAGATACGCAGTATTTT